This T cell receptor beta chain originates from a study of low-dose radiotherapy and immunotherapy resistance in tumors. TRAV- and TRBV-specific primers primed first-strand cDNA, covering alpha and beta chains. For amplifying TCRs, the PCR ran for roughly 20 cycles with Phusion, which was used together with a constant-region primer and the adapter on the V primers. TCRdb fed the reads into MiXCR, producing one record per CDR3 protein. The sample holds 14,000 to 15,000 distinct CDR3 sequences, about half seen once. The clonotype was recovered from a human donor with advanced metastatic prostate, ovarian, gallbladder or colorectal cancer (not recorded which). This table probably holds off-target reads from a library built for another chain.

In DNA form, the CDR3 reads TGTGCCAGCAGCTTGGGAGGACCCCTCCACTTT. Protein product: CASSLGGPLHF. The V call is TRBV5-6, the J call TRBJ1-6; D is uncertain. This CDR3 is 11 amino acids long. The V gene's germline CDR1 is SGHDT and CDR2 YYEEEE. Trimming removed 0 bases from V and 12 bases from J, with 4 bases in between.